These T cell receptor beta chains were read from a single sample in a study of graft-versus-host responses after intestinal transplantation. Sequencing was performed with immunoSEQ multiplex PCR; in TCRdb, only in-frame clones are kept and a portion is missing. Seen here are about 110,000 clones, roughly 95% observed once, and the top ten hold less than 0.55%. Their antigens are not known. Sequencing used unstimulated CD8+ T cells sorted from spleen or lymph node cells, obtained before intestinal transplant. Receptor source: a human donor who received an intestinal transplant. The CDR3 runs from the conserved cysteine through the conserved F or W. D genes are given only for firm matches.

.,TRBV13,CASSNRNREETQYF
.,TRBV6-5,CASSEWTAYGYTF
.,TRBV7-8,CASSSPSRGGGAHEQFF
TRBD1,TRBV30,CAWSWDRVYEQYF
.,TRBV13,CASSRRNQPQHF
.,TRBV6-4,CASKTSGLQETQYF
.,TRBV27,CASSLQGEVMNTEAFF
.,TRBV6-5,CASSAGGRVCF
.,TRBV10-3,CAIQGFTSYEQYF
.,TRBV2,CASPGTNTGELFF
.,TRBV27,CASKFSGTDTQYF
.,TRBV7-9,CASSPGSPQGQRKPYEQYF
.,TRBV5-4,CASSLARDSGWGRGYTF
.,TRBV27,CAAGLNSYNEQFF
.,TRBV7-9,CASSPPASHYEQYF
.,TRBV7-9,CASSTLFGSGANVLTF
.,TRBV27,CASSLSARATEAFF
TRBD1,TRBV9,CASSVGDRADQPQHF
TRBD1,TRBV5-6,CASSGDSGTGPEAFF
.,TRBV29-1,CSVVAETQYF
.,TRBV21-1,CASNYPDRGLNYGYTF
TRBD2,TRBV30,CACGLAGSLEQYF
.,TRBV13,CASSPPGPGNEQFF
TRBD2,TRBV11-2,CASSFGGRAPGANVLTF
TRBD1,TRBV11-3,CASSLVQGDEQFF
.,TRBV4-2,CASSQEGQRIYGYTF
.,TRBV18,CASSPGSMNTEAFF
.,TRBV2,CASSDGRREGMRSTNEKLFF
TRBD2,TRBV4-1,CASSYVAGGYEQYF
TRBD1,TRBV11-2,CASSLQGAGTEAFF
TRBD1,TRBV5-4,CASSRDSSDSEQYF
.,TRBV4-1,CASSPLPMTGTEIFYGYTF
.,TRBV6-1,CASRAPPGELFF
.,TRBV27,CASSLVGQFTDTQYF
.,TRBV7-9,CASSLATSYNEQFF
.,TRBV6-1,CASSDSRSYEQYF
TRBD2,TRBV9,CASSVGTSPSTDTQYF
.,TRBV9,CASSPWTDGTDTQYF